Presented here are 26 T cell receptor beta chains from one specimen sequenced in a study of response to subunit inactivated influenza vaccine. One entry per CDR3 protein results from TCRdb running MiXCR on the RT-PCR reads. The sample carries around 470,000 distinct CDR3 sequences, roughly 7.6% recorded once. Sample: PBMCs from blood, taken less than 30 months after vaccination. These receptors all come from a man aged 45 to 75 who received an inactivated influenza vaccine.

The gene calls are TRBV7-9 and TRBJ2-5; possibly TRBD2 for D (5 bases). Germline CDR1 is SEHNR and CDR2 is FQNEAQ (reference sequence). V dropped 5 bases and J dropped 9 bases, with 13 bases sitting between them. This CDR3 region has 12 residues. This CDR3 is CASSPGWAAQYF. CDR3 in DNA: TGTGCCAGCAGCCCGGGGTGGGCGGCCCAGTACTTC.

This clonotype appeared many times. V and J are TRBV7-2 and TRBJ2-1; a possible D gene is TRBD2 (6 bases). The V and J ends lost 4 bases and 5 bases respectively, with 15 bases between them. The CDR3 is 15 amino acids. Germline lookup yields CDR1 SGHTA and CDR2 FQGNSA. The DNA for the CDR3 is TGTGCCAGCAGCTACCGGAGGGCCAGGGACAATGAGCAGTTCTTC. It is translated as CASSYRRARDNEQFF.

The sample holds many counts of this clonotype. The chain has TRBV4-3 and TRBJ1-1; no clear D. CDR1 LGHNA and CDR2 YSLEER come from the germline V gene. The CDR3 loop spans 15 amino acids. V was clipped by 0 bases and J by 2 bases, with 10 bases between them. CDR3 in DNA: TGCGCCAGCAGCCAAGAGGGGAGCCGAAACACTGAAGCTTTCTTT. Its protein product is CASSQEGSRNTEAFF.

The chain uses TRBV27 and TRBJ1-1, with D possibly matching TRBD1 (6 bases). This CDR3 is built from 13 residues. V was trimmed by 6 bases and J by 4 bases, leaving 12 bases between them. CDR1 and CDR2 from the germline V gene are MNHEY and SMNVEV (reference sequence). CDR3 residues: CASRPRGGTEAFF. CDR3 bases: TGTGCCAGCAGACCCAGGGGTGGCACTGAAGCTTTCTTT.

This clonotype was counted ten times or more. V is TRBV3-1 and J is TRBJ2-1, with 7 bases aligning to TRBD2. The CDR3 has 14 residues. The germline gives CDR1 LGHDT, CDR2 YNNKEL (reference sequence). V lost 8 bases, J lost 4 bases, and 8 bases stayed unmatched. The chain's CDR3 is CASRQRGPYNEQFF. Written as DNA, the CDR3 is TGTGCCAGCCGACAGCGGGGTCCTTACAATGAGCAGTTCTTC.

This clonotype was seen many times. The germline gene is not matched at one end of the junction; a read error may be the cause. The chain carries TRBV3-1 and TRBJ2-3; D call uncertain. The CDR3 sequence is 11 residues long. The germline CDR1 and CDR2 sequences are LGHDT and YNNKEL (reference sequence). Written as DNA, the CDR3 is TGTGCCAGCAGTCAAGCAGATACGCAGTATTTT. Amino acid sequence: CASSQADTQYF.

V is TRBV6-1 and J is TRBJ2-2, with no clear D. V was clipped by 7 bases and J by 0 bases, with 15 bases between them. CDR3 length: 16 amino acids. Germline CDR1 and CDR2: MNHNS and SASEGT. The CDR3 here is CASTPAGEANTGELFF. As DNA, the CDR3 is TGTGCCAGCACCCCGGCAGGTGAAGCGAACACCGGGGAGCTGTTTTTT.

In its sample, this clonotype was seen a few times. The chain carries TRBV18 and TRBJ1-6; the D is unclear. This CDR3 contains 13 residues. The V gene's germline CDR1 is KGHSH and CDR2 LQKENI. V was cut by 1 base and J by 11 bases, with 9 bases left in between. The CDR3 sequence is CASSPRELPPLHF. The DNA of the CDR3 is TGTGCCAGCTCACCACGGGAGCTACCACCCCTCCACTTT.

This clonotype has a count of ten or more. This chain joins TRBV6-1 and TRBJ2-2, with D possibly called TRBD1 or TRBD2 (5 bases each). CDR3 size: 15 residues. Looked up from germline, CDR1 is MNHNS and CDR2 is SASEGT. The germline V and J ends were trimmed by 3 bases and 3 bases, with 11 bases remaining between them. DNA for the CDR3: TGTGCCAGCAGTGACATGGGGGTTGACACCGGGGAGCTGTTTTTT. Translating it yields CASSDMGVDTGELFF.

The rearrangement joins TRBV27 to TRBJ2-7; 10 nucleotides agree with TRBD2. The germline gives CDR1 MNHEY, CDR2 SMNVEV (reference sequence). V was clipped by 1 base and J by 1 base; unmatched bases: 7. The CDR3 totals 17 residues. The CDR3: CASSLLSSGGLSYEQYF. Here the CDR3 DNA reads TGTGCCAGCAGTTTATTGTCTAGCGGGGGCCTTTCCTACGAGCAGTACTTC.

This clonotype came up a few times. V gene TRBV18 combines with J gene TRBJ2-4; 8 nucleotides line up with TRBD1. The germline CDR1 and CDR2 sequences are KGHSH and LQKENI. The V segment lost 5 bases and the J segment 5 bases; nucleotides outside the gene matches: 2. This CDR3 spans 13 amino acids. DNA for the CDR3: TGTGCCAGCTCAACGGGACAGGAAAACATTCAGTACTTC. It codes for CASSTGQENIQYF.

The V gene is TRBV6-2 or TRBV6-3, the J gene TRBJ2-3; D perhaps matches TRBD1 (6 bases). Germline V CDR1 and CDR2: MNHEY, SVGEGT. This CDR3 region has 14 residues. Trimming took off 6 bases at V and 6 bases at J, with 16 bases between the two ends. The CDR3 DNA is TGTGCCAGCAGACCCCTCGGACAGTGGGATACGCAGTATTTT. Translated: CASRPLGQWDTQYF.

This clonotype was found a few times. This rearrangement joins TRBV20-1 to TRBJ2-1; 10 nucleotides align to TRBD2. The V gene end was trimmed by 3 bases and the J gene end by 3 bases; junction bases not matched to a gene: 5. This CDR3 is built from 15 residues. Germline V gives CDR1 DFQATT, CDR2 SNEGSKA (reference sequence). DNA of the CDR3: TGCAGTGCTAGTGGACTAGCGGAGAACTACAATGAGCAGTTCTTC. Encoded protein: CSASGLAENYNEQFF.

The rearrangement links TRBV20-1 to TRBJ2-7; 10 nucleotides match TRBD2. V lost 0 bases to trimming and J lost 5 bases; unmatched junction nucleotides: 4. Germline CDR1 and CDR2: DFQATT and SNEGSKA (reference sequence). This CDR3 has 14 amino acids. This CDR3 is CSAREAGGWDEQYF. The CDR3, as DNA: TGCAGTGCTAGAGAAGCGGGGGGGTGGGACGAGCAGTACTTC.

This chain connects TRBV7-9 to TRBJ2-5; the D gene is possibly TRBD2 (6 bases). Germline V gene sequence: CDR1 SEHNR, CDR2 FQNEAQ (reference sequence). The V and J ends lost 1 base and 5 bases respectively, with 14 bases between them. The CDR3 consists of 15 residues. This CDR3 is CASSLVERRGETQYF. The CDR3 bases are TGTGCCAGCAGCTTAGTGGAGCGGAGGGGTGAGACCCAGTACTTC.

The rearrangement joins TRBV11-2 to TRBJ2-6; maybe TRBD1 (6 bases). V was shortened by 7 bases and J by 4 bases, with 11 bases between the two germline ends. The CDR3 sequence is 14 residues long. Germline loops: CDR1 SGHAT, CDR2 FQNNGV. The CDR3 bases are TGTGCCAGCACCGCAGGGGTAGGGGCCAACGTCCTGACTTTC. Translated: CASTAGVGANVLTF.

This clonotype was found a few times. The chain employs TRBV7-9 and TRBJ1-2; D possibly corresponds to TRBD1 (6 bases). The CDR3 spans 14 residues. The V gene's germline CDR1 is SEHNR and CDR2 FQNEAQ (reference sequence). V was clipped by 5 bases and J by 4 bases, with 14 bases between them. This CDR3 is CASSMYRAVYGYTF. CDR3 in DNA: TGTGCCAGCAGCATGTACAGGGCCGTCTATGGCTACACCTTC.

This clonotype was seen more than once but under ten times. The V call is TRBV18, the J call TRBJ2-3; D may match TRBD1 or TRBD2 (7 bases each). The CDR3 consists of 16 residues. The V gene's germline CDR1 is KGHSH and CDR2 LQKENI. V was trimmed by 6 bases and J by 1 base, leaving 17 bases between them. The CDR3 region is CASSSQGGSGTDTQYF. CDR3 DNA sequence: TGTGCCAGCTCGAGCCAGGGGGGGTCTGGCACAGATACGCAGTATTTT.

There are many counts of this clonotype. This chain connects TRBV10-3 to TRBJ1-4, with a tentative D call TRBD1 (5 bases). The CDR3 totals 13 residues. V dropped 7 bases and J dropped 5 bases, with 11 bases sitting between them. Looked up from germline, CDR1 is ENHRY and CDR2 is SYGVKD. The CDR3 region has the DNA TGTGCCATCACCGACAGTCCAAATGAAAAACTGTTTTTT. It specifies CAITDSPNEKLFF.

This clonotype was counted between two and nine times. The V and J genes are TRBV15 and TRBJ2-3; D gene unclear. Trimming took 8 bases from V and 2 from J, leaving 11 bases between them. This CDR3 is built from 13 residues. The germline gives CDR1 LNHNV, CDR2 YYDKDF (reference sequence). The CDR3 reads CATARRPTDTQYF. In DNA form, the CDR3 reads TGTGCCACCGCCCGGCGCCCCACAGATACGCAGTATTTT.

V gene TRBV12-3 or TRBV12-4 combines with J gene TRBJ2-3; no clear D gene. This CDR3 region has 15 residues. Trimming left V 6 bases short and J 0 bases short, with 13 bases between. The CDR3 sequence is CASSLHFRSTDTQYF. CDR3 in DNA: TGTGCCAGCAGCCTGCATTTTAGGAGCACAGATACGCAGTATTTT.

This clonotype was picked up a small number of times. The chain combines TRBV20-1 with TRBJ1-1; a possible D gene is TRBD1 (5 bases). The CDR3 covers 14 residues. The V end lost 0 bases, the J end lost 2 bases, and 10 bases lay between the germline ends. Germline CDR1 DFQATT, CDR2 SNEGSKA (reference sequence). The CDR3 DNA is TGCAGTGCTAGAGATATGAGGGGTAACACTGAAGCTTTCTTT. This encodes CSARDMRGNTEAFF.

This clonotype was seen more than once but under ten times. The chain couples TRBV30 to TRBJ2-2, with 15 bases matching TRBD2. The V and J ends lost 3 bases and 5 bases, in that order; junction bases with no gene match: 16. Germline V CDR1 and CDR2: GTSNPN, SVGIG (reference sequence). This CDR3 is 20 amino acids long. In DNA, the CDR3 is TGTGCCTGGAGAGATATCGGACTAGCGGGAGGGACTCGGAGGACCGGGGAGCTGTTTTTT. Protein product: CAWRDIGLAGGTRRTGELFF.

The rearrangement links TRBV20-1 to TRBJ1-1, with D hard to call. Trimming cost V 5 bases and J 4 bases, with 8 bases left between them. Per the germline V gene, CDR1 is DFQATT and CDR2 is SNEGSKA (reference sequence). The CDR3 loop spans 11 amino acids. The CDR3 protein is CSAVSSTEAFF. In nucleotides, the CDR3 is TGCAGTGCTGTCAGTAGCACTGAAGCTTTCTTT.

The chain employs TRBV3-1 and TRBJ2-5; D remains ambiguous. The CDR3 sequence is 14 residues long. Germline CDR1 reads LGHDT; CDR2 reads YNNKEL (reference sequence). Trimming removed 0 bases at V and 6 bases at J, with 11 bases between. In DNA, the CDR3 is TGTGCCAGCAGCCAAGACCCTAGGACGAAGACCCAGTACTTC. It translates to CASSQDPRTKTQYF.

This clonotype was found a few times. This sequence joins TRBV6-2 or TRBV6-3 and TRBJ1-2; perhaps TRBD1 as D (5 bases). The CDR3 is made up of 14 amino acids. Trimming shortened V by 5 bases and J by 4 bases, and 14 bases separated the two germline ends. The germline V gene encodes CDR1 MNHEY and CDR2 SVGEGT. CDR3 in amino acids: CASSTRQQLYGYTF. DNA for the CDR3: TGTGCCAGCAGTACCCGACAGCAGCTCTATGGCTACACCTTC.